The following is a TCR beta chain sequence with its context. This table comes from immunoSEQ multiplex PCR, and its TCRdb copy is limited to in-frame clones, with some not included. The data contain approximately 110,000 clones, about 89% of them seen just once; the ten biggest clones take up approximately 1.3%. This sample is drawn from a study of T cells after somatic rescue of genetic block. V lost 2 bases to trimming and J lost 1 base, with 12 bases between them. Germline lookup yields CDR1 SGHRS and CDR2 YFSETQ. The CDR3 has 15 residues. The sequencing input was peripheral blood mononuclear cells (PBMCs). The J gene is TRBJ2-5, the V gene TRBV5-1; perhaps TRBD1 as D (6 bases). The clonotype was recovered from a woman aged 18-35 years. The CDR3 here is CASSLQGLGQETQYF. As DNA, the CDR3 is TGCGCCAGCAGCTTACAGGGTTTAGGCCAAGAGACCCAGTACTTC.